The entry below gives a single T cell receptor (beta chain) sequence along with its context. Its target antigen remains unknown. Base qualities are not recorded, but no much larger clone differs from it by a single base. Participants in the prospective study were enrolled through a virtual design, were aged about 18 to 100 years, and lived in roughly 25 United States geographic areas. Cohort assignment in the prospective study relied on participant-reported clinical history from a screening survey and a study questionnaire. Each participant in the prospective study had whole blood, serum and a nasopharyngeal or oropharyngeal swab collected by mobile phlebotomists. Participants in the prospective study had the option to provide additional blood draws and questionnaires over a roughly 2-month period. Before DNA extraction, prospective study blood samples were shipped either frozen or at room temperature.

Based on the germline V gene, the CDR1 and CDR2 sequences are SGHTA and FQGNSA. Trimmed from V: 1 base; trimmed from J: 3 bases; junction bases lacking a gene match: 14. The CDR3 runs 19 residues from the cysteine to the phenylalanine. The kept DNA is CDR3 alone, 57 bases in frame from the first base. TCRbeta CDR3 regions were amplified from genomic DNA using the immunoSEQ Assay, a bias-controlled multiplex PCR. For the original study's pipeline: Within the assay, amplification of reference gene primers was used to estimate how many nucleated cells each sample contained. To quantify the absolute abundance of each unique TCRbeta CDR3 rearrangement, sequence reads were collapsed and filtered. For each sample, productive Simpson clonality was calculated as the square root of Simpson's diversity index across productive rearrangements. TCRdb retrieved this table from immuneACCESS and kept in-frame rearrangements only. Not all clones are present; in checked studies, unresolved V genes account for under half, and no reason is known for the remainder. V, J and clone size derive from that table, while D and trimming were established from the DNA sequence. The sample records about 430,000 clones, 88% of which are singletons. The ten largest clonotypes hold more than 0.85% of the sample.

This record belongs to a study of blood T cell repertoires in COVID-19 (dated by TCRdb to the early 2020s). Study-level background: The collaborator samples originated in the United States, Italy and Spain and spanned the acute and convalescent phases of COVID-19. Subjects who had been exposed to COVID-19, were actively infected with it, or had recovered from it provided the deeply sampled blood TCRbeta repertoires that made up the dataset. The prospective study material was composed of cDNA or gDNA derived from T cells, B-cell-depleted T cells, or PBMCs. Nearly every sample came with metadata listing a de-identified subject ID, COVID-19 status, age in years and sex. HLA class I and class II types, where available, came from metadata supplied by the sample provider rather than from assay-based typing. Samples came from the ongoing ImmuneRACE study (first 160 participants) plus 1,254 subjects from 6 global collaborators. The repertoires were released in a freely available public database intended as a resource for research on the immune response to SARS-CoV-2. Findings and caveats that apply to the study as a whole: The amount of clinical and demographic metadata varied by source and participant and was provided uncurated.

This receptor was identified in a woman aged 25 to 39 with acute COVID-19. The sequenced sample consisted of PBMCs or T cells enriched from blood (not recorded which). The receptor chain draws on TRBV7-2 and TRBJ2-5; TRBD2 matches 10 bases in the middle. The CDR3 protein: CASSLVGKRGGRGEETQYF. The nucleotide sequence is TGTGCCAGCAGCTTAGTGGGCAAGCGGGGGGGCCGAGGAGAAGAGACCCAGTACTTC.